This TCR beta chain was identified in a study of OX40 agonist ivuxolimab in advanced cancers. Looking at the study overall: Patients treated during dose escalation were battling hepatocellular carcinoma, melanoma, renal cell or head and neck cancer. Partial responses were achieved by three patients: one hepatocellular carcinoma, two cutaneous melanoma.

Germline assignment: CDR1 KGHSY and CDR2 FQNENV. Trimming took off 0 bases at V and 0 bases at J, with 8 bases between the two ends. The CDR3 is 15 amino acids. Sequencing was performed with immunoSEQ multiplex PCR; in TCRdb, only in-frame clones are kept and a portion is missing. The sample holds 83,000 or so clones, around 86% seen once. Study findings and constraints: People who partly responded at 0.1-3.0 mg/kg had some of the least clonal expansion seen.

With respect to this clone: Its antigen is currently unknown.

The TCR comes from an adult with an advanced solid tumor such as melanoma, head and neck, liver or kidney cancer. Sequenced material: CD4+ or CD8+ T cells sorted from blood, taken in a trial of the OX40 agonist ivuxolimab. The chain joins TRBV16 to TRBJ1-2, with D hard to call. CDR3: CASSQSVRANYGYTF. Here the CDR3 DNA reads TGTGCCAGCAGCCAATCTGTCCGGGCTAACTATGGCTACACCTTC.